These 4 T cell receptor beta chains came from one sample sequenced in a study of blood T cell repertoires in COVID-19. Sequenced by immunoSEQ multiplex PCR; TCRdb stores in-frame clones only, minus some. The repertoire holds 200,000 to 300,000 clones, 86% seen once, with roughly 3% in the top ten. Sequenced sample: PBMCs or T cells enriched from blood (not recorded which). These receptors came from a woman under 30 who had recovered from COVID-19.

The rearrangement uses TRBV28 and TRBJ2-7; weak D call: TRBD2 (6 bases). Germline values: CDR1 MDHEN, CDR2 SYDVKM. V was shortened by 3 bases and J by 2 bases, with 14 bases between the two germline ends. The CDR3 is made up of 15 amino acids. This CDR3 is CASSFRAAGTYEQYF. In nucleotides, the CDR3 is TGTGCCAGCAGTTTCCGGGCGGCGGGGACCTACGAGCAGTACTTC.

This chain joins TRBV27 and TRBJ2-3; 9 nucleotides match TRBD1. The length of the CDR3 is 16 residues. Germline trimming cut 3 bases from V and 0 bases from J; bases unmatched to any gene: 4. From germline, CDR1 is MNHEY and CDR2 SMNVEV (reference sequence). The CDR3 DNA is TGTGCCAGCAGTTTCTTGGGGACAGGGAGCACAGATACGCAGTATTTT. It translates to CASSFLGTGSTDTQYF.

This chain joins TRBV12-3 or TRBV12-4 and TRBJ1-1; no definite D call. The CDR3 has 11 residues. With 3 bases removed from V and 6 bases from J, the gap between germline ends came to 5 bases. CDR3 sequence: CASSFFAEAFF. The CDR3 DNA reads TGTGCCAGCAGTTTCTTTGCTGAAGCTTTCTTT.

This clone came up once. The CDR3: CASSQPGFSYEQYF. CDR3 bases: TGCGCCAGCAGCCAACCAGGGTTCTCCTACGAGCAGTACTTC. This rearrangement joins TRBV5-1 to TRBJ2-7; tentative D call: TRBD1 (5 bases). CDR3 length: 14 amino acids. Trimming took 4 bases from V and 0 from J, leaving 11 bases between them. In germline, CDR1 is SGHRS, CDR2 YFSETQ.